The clone carrying this T cell receptor beta chain was seen ten or more times. The antigen remains undetermined. The CDR3 has 15 residues. Deletions cut 11 bases from V and 5 bases from J, with 24 bases between. Germline values: CDR1 ENHRY, CDR2 SYGVKD. This sample was included in a study of post-analysis software for immune sequencing data. For the study at large: The courses of disease that were included comprised relapsing-remitting, secondary progressive and progressive-relapsing multiple sclerosis. Study conclusions and caveats: With TRBV5-6, TRBV5-1 and TRBV20-1 included, roughly five TRBV segments were more frequent in patients than in controls. Significantly lower normalized Chao1 diversity was found in patients with multiple sclerosis relative to controls. The F measure placed samples prepared in the same batch into strongly shared clusters.

Unique-molecular-identifier-tagged TCR beta cDNA libraries were used. Input of about 1 to 11 million T cells yielded a few hundred thousand cDNA molecules. TCRdb passed the PCR reads through MiXCR, listing each CDR3 protein once. This sample carries roughly 180,000 distinct CDR3 sequences, roughly 31% of them seen once, and the ten largest clones take around 1.5%. The V and J genes are TRBV10-3 and TRBJ2-5; D may match TRBD1 or TRBD2 (5 bases each). The source of this sequence is a girl aged 10 to 17 with multiple sclerosis. Sequencing was done on a sample of blood. CDR3 nucleotide sequence: TGTGCCTCCAAGTCCCGGGACGAAGATGGGGAGACCCAGTACTTC. Translation: CASKSRDEDGETQYF.